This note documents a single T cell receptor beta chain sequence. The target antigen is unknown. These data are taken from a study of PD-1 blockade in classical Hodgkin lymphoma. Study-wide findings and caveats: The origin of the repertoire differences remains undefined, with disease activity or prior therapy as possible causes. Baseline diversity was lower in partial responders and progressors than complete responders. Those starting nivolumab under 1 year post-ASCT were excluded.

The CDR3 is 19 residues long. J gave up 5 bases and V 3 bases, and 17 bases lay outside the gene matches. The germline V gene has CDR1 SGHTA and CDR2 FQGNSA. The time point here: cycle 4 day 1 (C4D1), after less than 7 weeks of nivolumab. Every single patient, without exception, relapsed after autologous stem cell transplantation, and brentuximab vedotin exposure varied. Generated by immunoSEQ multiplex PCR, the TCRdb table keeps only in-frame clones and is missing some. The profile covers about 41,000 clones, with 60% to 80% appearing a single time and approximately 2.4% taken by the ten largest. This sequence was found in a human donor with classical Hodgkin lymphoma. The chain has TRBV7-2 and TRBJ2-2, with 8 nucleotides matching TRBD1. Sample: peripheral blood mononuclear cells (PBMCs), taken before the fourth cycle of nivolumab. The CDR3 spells CASSLSSFFGQGLTGELFF. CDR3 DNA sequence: TGTGCCAGCAGCTTGTCCTCGTTTTTTGGACAGGGATTAACCGGGGAGCTGTTTTTT.